Listed below are T cell receptor beta chains from one sample, sequenced in a study of T cells in tumors after PD-1 blockade. The protocol was immunoSEQ multiplex PCR, while the TCRdb copy is restricted to in-frame clones and leaves out a portion. This sample yields about 33,000 clones, of which more than 70% are seen a single time; roughly 39% belongs to the top ten. The specimen was PBMCs, collected before anti-PD-1 treatment. The receptors come from a human donor with basal cell carcinoma. CDR3s include the opening cysteine and the closing phenylalanine or tryptophan. A D gene is named only where the DNA matches it firmly. The listing skips clone size in some rows; elsewhere it reads once, few, many or a size class.

TRBJ1-2,TRBV5-1,NA,12,NA,TGCGCCAGCAGCCCCGGGGACCTTGGCTACACCTTC,CASSPGDLGYTF
TRBJ2-3,TRBV5-4,NA,13,NA,TGTGCCAGCAGCCCGGACTACACAGATACGCAGTATTTT,CASSPDYTDTQYF
TRBJ2-2,TRBV2,few,15,TRBD2,TGTGCCAGCATAAGAGCGGGGGAGGGCACCGGGGAGCTGTTTTTT,CASIRAGEGTGELFF
TRBJ2-1,TRBV30,NA,14,NA,TGTGCCTGGAGTCCCTCCCTAGGGGCATATGAGCAGTTCTTC,CAWSPSLGAYEQFF
TRBJ2-1,TRBV6-5,NA,15,TRBD1,TGTGCCAGCAGCCTAGGCTCGGGACAGAACAATGAGCAGTTCTTC,CASSLGSGQNNEQFF
TRBJ1-6,TRBV24-1,NA,17,NA,TGTGCCACCAGTGATTTGTCAGGAGAAAAAAATAATTCACCCCTCCACTTT,CATSDLSGEKNNSPLHF
TRBJ1-2,TRBV30,once,12,NA,TGTGCCTGGAGTGTAGGTGGTTACGGCTACACCTTC,CAWSVGGYGYTF
TRBJ2-1,TRBV6-2/TRBV6-3,few,14,TRBD2,TGTGCCAGCAGTAAGAGCGGGGCGGCTAGTGAGCAGTTCTTC,CASSKSGAASEQFF
TRBJ1-3,TRBV5-1,NA,14,NA,TGCGCCAGCAGCACGGGTTTATCTGGAAACACCATATATTTT,CASSTGLSGNTIYF
TRBJ1-2,TRBV27,NA,13,NA,TGTGCCAGCAGTTTAGAGCCTTACTATGGCTACACCTTC,CASSLEPYYGYTF
TRBJ2-1,TRBV6-4,NA,19,NA,TGTGCCAGCAGTGACTCTACCGGCCGAAGCGGTAGCTCCTACAATGAGCAGTTCTTC,CASSDSTGRSGSSYNEQFF
TRBJ1-1,TRBV28,NA,14,NA,TGTGCCAGCAGTCCTCCCCAGATGAACACTGAAGCTTTCTTT,CASSPPQMNTEAFF
TRBJ2-7,TRBV11-1,few,13,NA,TGTGCCAGCAGCTTAAACGGCCCCTACGAGCAGTACTTC,CASSLNGPYEQYF
TRBJ2-1,TRBV5-5,NA,15,TRBD2,TGTGCCAGCAGCCTACTAGCGAGCTCCTACAATGAGCAGTTCTTC,CASSLLASSYNEQFF
TRBJ2-1,TRBV4-1,few,15,TRBD2,TGCGCCAGCAGCCAAGATACTCCTAGCGGAGGTGAGCAGTTCTTC,CASSQDTPSGGEQFF
TRBJ2-7,TRBV7-2,NA,15,NA,TGTGCCAGCAGCCCCGCGACAGGTTCTTCCTACGAGCAGTACTTC,CASSPATGSSYEQYF
TRBJ2-1,TRBV24-1,NA,14,NA,TGTGCCACCAGTGAGACCGGGACGTACAATGAGCAGTTCTTC,CATSETGTYNEQFF
TRBJ1-2,TRBV19,NA,14,NA,TGTGCCAGTACCCGAGACCCAGGGAACTATGGCTACACCTTC,CASTRDPGNYGYTF
TRBJ2-3,TRBV15,NA,14,NA,TGTGCCACCAGCAGAGGCCGGGACATCGATACGCAGTATTTT,CATSRGRDIDTQYF
TRBJ2-1,TRBV9,NA,17,TRBD2,TGTGCCAGCAGCCGGGGGGGCGGGGGGCAAATTAAGGATGAGCAGTTCTTC,CASSRGGGGQIKDEQFF
TRBJ1-1,TRBV7-2,NA,14,NA,TGTGCCAGCAGCTTAAAGGGGCCGAACACTGAAGCTTTCTTT,CASSLKGPNTEAFF
TRBJ2-6,TRBV6-4,NA,14,NA,TGTGCCAGCAGCACGGAGACTGGGGCCAACGTCCTGACTTTC,CASSTETGANVLTF
TRBJ1-1,TRBV5-1,NA,12,NA,TGCGCCAGCAGCTTGGCAAACGCTGAAGCTTTCTTT,CASSLANAEAFF
TRBJ2-3,TRBV24-1,NA,15,NA,TGTGCCACCGCTGGGGACACCGAGTCCCCAGATACGCAGTATTTT,CATAGDTESPDTQYF
TRBJ2-3,TRBV28,NA,14,TRBD1,TGTGCCAGCAGACCAGGGGGTAGCACAGATACGCAGTATTTT,CASRPGGSTDTQYF
TRBJ2-3,TRBV29-1,NA,13,NA,TGCAGCGTTGCGGGGACTAGCACAGATACGCAGTATTTT,CSVAGTSTDTQYF
TRBJ2-2,TRBV7-2,NA,16,TRBD1,TGTGCCAGCAGCGCTACAGGGGGCTCGGGGACCGGGGAGCTGTTTTTT,CASSATGGSGTGELFF
TRBJ1-3,TRBV6-5,NA,13,NA,TGTGCCAGCAGCGGAGGTTCGGGACACGAAATATATTTT,CASSGGSGHEIYF
TRBJ2-2,TRBV5-1,once,19,TRBD2,TGCGCCAGCAGCTCCGGACTAGCGGGGGGAATACTGAACACCGGGGAGCTGTTTTTT,CASSSGLAGGILNTGELFF
TRBJ1-1,TRBV30,NA,14,NA,TGTGCCTGGAGTGCCCCGGACAGTAACACTGAAGCTTTCTTT,CAWSAPDSNTEAFF
TRBJ1-2,TRBV4-3,NA,15,TRBD1,TGCGCCAGCAGCCAAGGAACAGGGGAGACCTATGGCTACACCTTC,CASSQGTGETYGYTF
TRBJ2-3,TRBV7-2,NA,16,NA,TGTGCCAGCAGCTTAGGGTACAGTAACAGCGTGGATACGCAGTATTTT,CASSLGYSNSVDTQYF
TRBJ2-7,TRBV11-3,once,15,NA,TGTGCCAGCAGCCCGTCTCTGGGTGGGTCCTACGAGCAGTACTTC,CASSPSLGGSYEQYF
TRBJ1-1,TRBV6-1,NA,16,NA,TGTGCCAGCAGTGAAAAACCCTTCGGGGGAAACACTGAAGCTTTCTTT,CASSEKPFGGNTEAFF
TRBJ2-7,TRBV5-8,NA,14,NA,TGTGCCAGCAGCTTGGACAGGGCGCGGAACGAGCAGTACTTC,CASSLDRARNEQYF
TRBJ2-7,TRBV4-1,few,11,NA,TGCGCCAGCAGCCGGGATTACGAGCAGTACTTC,CASSRDYEQYF
TRBJ1-5,TRBV4-2,NA,15,NA,TGTGCCAGCAGCCAAGTACCGGGGCCAAATCAGCCCCAGCATTTT,CASSQVPGPNQPQHF
TRBJ2-5,TRBV5-4,NA,15,NA,TGTGCCAGCAGCCCCGGAGGGGTACGGTCTGGGACCCAGTACTTC,CASSPGGVRSGTQYF
TRBJ2-1,TRBV6-1,NA,18,NA,TGTGCCAGCAGTGGGGGGGGGACAGCCCTTGTTTCCTACAATGAGCAGTTCTTC,CASSGGGTALVSYNEQFF
TRBJ2-6,TRBV7-2,once,15,NA,TGTGCCAGCAGCTTATATAGCTCTGGGGCCAACGTCCTGACTTTC,CASSLYSSGANVLTF